A selection of T cell receptor beta chains follows, all from one sample in a study of molecular identifiers for immune sequencing clone quantification. TCRdb reprocessed the PCR reads via MiXCR and lists one record per CDR3 protein. Here the sample spans about 510,000 distinct CDR3 sequences, around 25% being singletons. Sequenced sample: naive CD8+ T cells from blood, with Jurkat cell RNA spiked in. These receptors all come from a human donor in good health. Some libraries in this study had Jurkat cell RNA spiked in. The CDR3 runs from the conserved cysteine through the conserved F or W. The order of the fields is CDR3 length, V gene, D gene, clone size, J gene, CDR3 DNA, CDR3 protein. D genes are given only for firm matches. Clone size is not always given. Where it is, it says once, few, many or a class for expanded clones.

15	TRBV4-2	.	few	TRBJ2-5	TGTGCCAGCAGCCAGTTCCGTGGACCACAAGAGACCCAGTACTTC	CASSQFRGPQETQYF
15	TRBV11-2	.	many	TRBJ2-3	TGTGCCAGCAGCTTAGAGGGCGCGGGGGCCGATACGCAGTATTTT	CASSLEGAGADTQYF
18	TRBV7-9	TRBD2	few	TRBJ2-5	TGTGCCAGCAGCTGGGTCGCCACCGCCGGCGGGGGGCGTGAGACCCAGTACTTC	CASSWVATAGGGRETQYF
15	TRBV29-1	TRBD2	many	TRBJ2-7	TGCAGCGTTGAAGACTATACTAGCGGGAGTTACGAGCAGTACTTC	CSVEDYTSGSYEQYF
16	TRBV4-3	TRBD1	.	TRBJ2-7	TGCGCCAGCAGCCATGGTAATGGGACAGGGGGCTGCGAGCAGTACTTC	CASSHGNGTGGCEQYF
15	TRBV28	.	.	TRBJ1-2	TGTGCCAGCATTCGGGCGGAGACCGCTAACTATGGCTACACCTTC	CASIRAETANYGYTF
12	TRBV28	.	.	TRBJ1-5	TGTGCCAGCGGTCCTAACAATCAGCCCCGGCATTTT	CASGPNNQPRHF
14	TRBV7-9	TRBD1	few	TRBJ2-5	TGTGCCAGCAGTTATGGGACAGGGCAAGAGACCCAGTACTTC	CASSYGTGQETQYF
15	TRBV6-6	.	.	TRBJ1-4	TGTGCCAGCAGACGAAGGGAGGCGTATAATGAAAAACTGTTTTTT	CASRRREAYNEKLFF
11	TRBV30	.	few	TRBJ1-1	TGTGCCTGGAGTGTAGGGGGTGAAGCTTTCTTT	CAWSVGGEAFF
14	TRBV19	.	many	TRBJ1-5	TGTGCCAGTAGTATAGGGGACTACTATCAGCCCCAGCATTTT	CASSIGDYYQPQHF
13	TRBV6-1	.	many	TRBJ1-1	TGTGCCAGCAGTGAAGCGCCATTCACTGAAGCTTTCTTT	CASSEAPFTEAFF
14	TRBV19	.	.	TRBJ1-1	TGTGCCAGTAGTATCTCCCATAAGAACACTGAAGCTTTCTTT	CASSISHKNTEAFF
15	TRBV7-9	.	.	TRBJ2-1	TGTGCCAGCAGCTTACCAGGGGCCTCCTACAATGAGCAGTTCTTC	CASSLPGASYNEQFF
15	TRBV5-4	.	many	TRBJ1-1	TGTGCCAGCAGCCAAGAGACAGCTTTTGGCACTGAAGCTTTCTTT	CASSQETAFGTEAFF
14	TRBV27	TRBD2	many	TRBJ2-7	TGTGCCAGCAGTTCCCGGGCCGGGGGGTACGAGCAGTACTTC	CASSSRAGGYEQYF
12	TRBV29-1	.	few	TRBJ1-1	TGCAGCGCCCTGGATAGAGGAACTGAAGCTTTCTTT	CSALDRGTEAFF
12	TRBV6-6	.	many	TRBJ2-3	TGTGCCAGCGGTAATCCCACAGATACGCAGTATTTT	CASGNPTDTQYF
16	TRBV4-3	TRBD1	few	TRBJ2-1	TGCGCCAGCAGCCAAGATCGGGGACAGGGTAGGACTGAGCAGTTCTTC	CASSQDRGQGRTEQFF
9	TRBV29-1	.	.	TRBJ1-2	TGCAGCGTTCAACGTGGCTACACCTTC	CSVQRGYTF
16	TRBV6-5	.	few	TRBJ2-2	TGTGCCAGCAGTTACATAGGGGGGACGAACACCGGGGAGCTGTTTTTT	CASSYIGGTNTGELFF
16	TRBV9	.	few	TRBJ2-2	TGTGCCAGCAGCGTCTTGGCCTGGGGCGGCACCGGGGAGCTGTTTTTT	CASSVLAWGGTGELFF
16	TRBV6-2/TRBV6-3	.	.	TRBJ1-1	TGTGCCAGCAGTTACAACCCGGGGACCTTGAACACTGAAGCTTTCTTT	CASSYNPGTLNTEAFF
18	TRBV4-2	.	few	TRBJ2-7	TGTGCCAGCAGCCAAGAGCCTCCTAGTGGGGCGGGGCCTAGCGAGCAGTACTTC	CASSQEPPSGAGPSEQYF
14	TRBV2	.	.	TRBJ2-5	TGTGCCAGCAATTGGCAGCGCGAGACCGAGACCCAGTACTTC	CASNWQRETETQYF
15	TRBV5-3	.	.	TRBJ2-7	TGTGCCAGCAGCCTCAGCCCCAGTGTCTCCTACGAGCAGTACTTC	CASSLSPSVSYEQYF
16	TRBV4-3	TRBD1	many	TRBJ2-3	TGCGCCAGCAGCAAAGGTGCCGGGACAGGCACAGATACGCAGTATTTT	CASSKGAGTGTDTQYF
16	TRBV15	.	many	TRBJ1-5	TGTGCCACCAGCAGGTTACAGGTAATTAGCAATCAGCCCCAGCATTTT	CATSRLQVISNQPQHF
14	TRBV10-3	TRBD1	.	TRBJ2-5	TGTGCCTTCAGAGGGGGGGACAGGGAAGAGACCCAGTACTTC	CAFRGGDREETQYF
12	TRBV28	.	few	TRBJ1-1	TGTGCCAGCAGTTTAGTTGACAGGGAAGCTTTCTTT	CASSLVDREAFF
15	TRBV2	TRBD2	.	TRBJ2-1	TGTGCCAGCAGAACGACTAGCGGGACCTACAATGAGCAGTTCTTC	CASRTTSGTYNEQFF
13	TRBV28	.	few	TRBJ2-7	TGTGCCAGCACCCCCTGGGGCTCCTACGAGCAGTACTTC	CASTPWGSYEQYF
19	TRBV3-1	TRBD1	few	TRBJ2-2	TGTGCCAGCAGCGACAGGGGGATCTCCTATACTCTGAACACCGGGGAGCTGTTTTTT	CASSDRGISYTLNTGELFF
14	TRBV10-2	.	.	TRBJ1-4	TGCGCCAGCAGTGAAGGCCCGCTGAATGAAAAACTGTTTTTT	CASSEGPLNEKLFF
15	TRBV27	.	few	TRBJ1-1	TGTGCCAGCAGTTTATCGGCAGGGGCAAACACTGAAGCTTTCTTT	CASSLSAGANTEAFF
12	TRBV3-1	.	few	TRBJ1-1	TGTGCCAGCAGCCAAGATCAGGTTGAAGCTTTCTTT	CASSQDQVEAFF
14	TRBV19	TRBD2	once	TRBJ2-7	TGTGCCAGTAGAGGACTAGCGGAGTCCTACGAGCAGTACTTC	CASRGLAESYEQYF
13	TRBV7-8	.	.	TRBJ1-6	TGTGCCAGCAGCAGCTTGAGAAATTCACCCCTCCACTTT	CASSSLRNSPLHF
14	TRBV5-3	TRBD2	.	TRBJ2-7	TGTGCCAGCAGCTGGGGGGCACTAGCGGGGGAGCAGTACTTC	CASSWGALAGEQYF
14	TRBV30	TRBD1	.	TRBJ1-1	TGTGCCGGTTCTCTTTGGACAGGGAACACTGAAGCTTTCTTT	CAGSLWTGNTEAFF
16	TRBV2	TRBD2	few	TRBJ2-3	TGTGCCAGCAGCATAGCGGGGGGCCCCTCGGCAGATACGCAGTATTTT	CASSIAGGPSADTQYF
13	TRBV9	.	few	TRBJ2-3	TGTGCCAGCAGTTCCGGGAGTATTGATACGCAGTATTTT	CASSSGSIDTQYF
11	TRBV15	.	many	TRBJ2-7	TGTGCCACCAGCAGCGGGTACGAGCAGTACTTC	CATSSGYEQYF